Listed below are T cell receptor beta chains from one sample, sequenced in a study of blood T cell repertoires in COVID-19. The method was immunoSEQ multiplex PCR; TCRdb's version includes in-frame clones alone and lacks a portion of them. The sample has some 74,000 clones, nearly 90% seen once. Material: peripheral blood. These receptors were obtained from a man aged 50 to 59 with acute or convalescent COVID-19. Each CDR3 is given with its conserved first and last residue. The D gene is left open where the match is weak. Expanded clones get a size class; other rows say once, few or many, or leave the size out.

>.|TRBJ1-1|TRBV6-4|14|.
TGTGCCAGCAGCCCCGGGACAATGAACACTGAAGCTTTCTTT
CASSPGTMNTEAFF
>TRBD1|TRBJ2-7|TRBV7-9|16|.
TGTGCCAGCAGCCCTACAGGGGGGACACCAACCTACGAGCAGTACTTC
CASSPTGGTPTYEQYF
>.|TRBJ1-2|TRBV6-4|13|.
TGTGCCAGCAGTGACTCCGGGGGATCTGGCTACACCTTC
CASSDSGGSGYTF
>TRBD1|TRBJ1-1|TRBV28|14|.
TGTGCCAGCAGAACTCGGACAGGGGGCACTGAAGCTTTCTTT
CASRTRTGGTEAFF
>.|TRBJ1-6|TRBV7-2|17|.
TGTGCCAGCAGCTTAGAGCGTAGGGGTGGGAATAATTCACCCCTCCACTTT
CASSLERRGGNNSPLHF
>TRBD1|TRBJ2-1|TRBV7-9|16|few
TGTGCCAGCAGCTCCACCGGGACAGGGTTTTACAATGAGCAGTTCTTC
CASSSTGTGFYNEQFF
>TRBD1|TRBJ2-2|TRBV19|16|.
TGTGCCAGTAGCCCCGGGACAGGGGAGTTCACCGGGGAGCTGTTTTTT
CASSPGTGEFTGELFF
>TRBD2|TRBJ2-3|TRBV19|17|.
TGTGCCAGTAGTCCCCCTTATGCAGCGGGGGGCACAGATACGCAGTATTTT
CASSPPYAAGGTDTQYF
>.|TRBJ2-2|TRBV18|17|.
TGTGCCAGCTCACCGGGGGTCGGCCAGGGAGGCACCGGGGAGCTGTTTTTT
CASSPGVGQGGTGELFF
>.|TRBJ1-1|TRBV6-5|14|few
TGTGCCAGCAGTTACGTTGGGGGGGCGACTGAAGCTTTCTTT
CASSYVGGATEAFF
>.|TRBJ1-4|TRBV2|13|.
TGTGCCAGCAGGTATGGAGGGCATGAAAAACTGTTTTTT
CASRYGGHEKLFF
>TRBD1|TRBJ2-7|TRBV12-5|14|large
TGTGCTAGTGGACACGGGACAGGGGTATACGAGCAGTACTTC
CASGHGTGVYEQYF
>.|TRBJ2-7|TRBV9|15|.
TGTGCCAGCAGCTTAGCGGGACAGGGATACTACGAGCAGTACTTC
CASSLAGQGYYEQYF
>TRBD1|TRBJ1-5|TRBV2|18|few
TGTGCCAGCAGGTACCGGGACAGGGGGAAAGGTAGCAATCAGCCCCAGCATTTT
CASRYRDRGKGSNQPQHF
>.|TRBJ2-1|TRBV7-3|17|.
TGTGCCAGCAGATACCCAGGGGGGAGCGGCTCCTACAATGAGCAGTTCTTC
CASRYPGGSGSYNEQFF
>.|TRBJ1-1|TRBV7-9|15|once
TGTGCCAGCAGCCCCGTGGGGGCCCGAACGACTGAAGCTTTCTTT
CASSPVGARTTEAFF
>.|TRBJ2-7|TRBV21-1|15|.
TGTGCCAGCAGCACCGGGGGACAGGTAGCCTACGAGCAGTACTTC
CASSTGGQVAYEQYF
>TRBD2|TRBJ2-7|TRBV5-1|17|.
TGCGCCAGCAGCGAGGGACTAGCGGGGGACCCCTCCTACGAGCAGTACTTC
CASSEGLAGDPSYEQYF
>.|TRBJ2-1|TRBV27|14|.
TGTGCCAGCAGTTCGGGGGTCAACTACAATGAGCAGTTCTTC
CASSSGVNYNEQFF
>TRBD1|TRBJ1-5|TRBV24-1|16|.
TGTGCCACCAGTGAACCAGGACAGGGGATCGATCAGCCCCAGCATTTT
CATSEPGQGIDQPQHF
>.|TRBJ2-3|TRBV4-1|14|.
TGCGCCACCTGGGCCCGGAGGGAGGCAGATACGCAGTATTTT
CATWARREADTQYF
>.|TRBJ1-1|TRBV5-1|14|.
TGCGCCAGCAGCTTGAGGGGGACAAATTATGAAGCTTTCTTT
CASSLRGTNYEAFF
>TRBD2|TRBJ2-5|TRBV7-2|15|.
TGTGCCAGCAGCCTCGGACTAGCGGGGACCGAGACCCAGTACTTC
CASSLGLAGTETQYF
>.|TRBJ2-2|TRBV28|16|.
TGTGCCAGCAGTAAGGTCTCGGGGGGCGGAACCGGGGAGCTGTTTTTT
CASSKVSGGGTGELFF
>TRBD2|TRBJ2-3|TRBV2|18|.
TGTGCCAGCAGTCCGACCTGGACTAGCGGGACAGGCACAGATACGCAGTATTTT
CASSPTWTSGTGTDTQYF
>.|TRBJ2-3|TRBV4-1|15|.
TGCGCCAGCAGCCAAGATCTAGAGAGCACAGATACGCAGTATTTT
CASSQDLESTDTQYF
>TRBD1|TRBJ1-1|TRBV5-1|18|.
TGCGCCAGCAGCTTGGCCGGGACCCCGGACAGGGGGAACACTGAAGCTTTCTTT
CASSLAGTPDRGNTEAFF
>.|TRBJ2-5|TRBV10-3|13|.
TGTGCCATCAGTATTGCGGGAAAGGAGACCCAGTACTTC
CAISIAGKETQYF
>TRBD1|TRBJ2-1|TRBV7-3|18|.
TGTGCCAGCAGCTTAACTGGGACAGGGGTGGGCTCCTACAATGAGCAGTTCTTC
CASSLTGTGVGSYNEQFF
>.|TRBJ2-7|TRBV19|13|.
TGTGCCAGTAGTATCGGGGGCTCCTACGAGCAGTACTTC
CASSIGGSYEQYF
>TRBD1|TRBJ1-1|TRBV11-2|15|once
TGTGCCAGCAGCTTAAATGACAGGGCTCGCACTGAAGCTTTCTTT
CASSLNDRARTEAFF
>TRBD1|TRBJ1-1|TRBV25-1|13|.
TGTGCCAGCAGTGAAGGGACAGCAGGTGAAGCTTTCTTT
CASSEGTAGEAFF
>TRBD2|TRBJ2-5|TRBV5-1|16|once
TGCGCCAGCAGCTTGACAGCGGGGGGACCCCAAGAGACCCAGTACTTC
CASSLTAGGPQETQYF
>.|TRBJ2-7|TRBV12-3/TRBV12-4|13|.
TGTGCCAGCAGTTCCTACAGCTCCTACGAGCAGTACTTC
CASSSYSSYEQYF
>TRBD2|TRBJ2-1|TRBV11-2|14|.
TGTGCCAGCAGCTTAGACAGCGGGACGCCAAGCAAGTTCTTC
CASSLDSGTPSKFF
>.|TRBJ1-1|TRBV5-5|15|.
TGTGCCAGCAGCTTGGTTCTCAGGCAGTTTACTGAAGCTTTCTTT
CASSLVLRQFTEAFF
>TRBD1|TRBJ1-1|TRBV29-1|15|.
TGCAGCGTTGTGGGGACAGGGGGTTGGAACACTGAAGCTTTCTTT
CSVVGTGGWNTEAFF
>.|TRBJ1-2|TRBV9|14|.
TGTGCCAGCAGCGTAGGGGCAGGGTGGTGGGGCTACACCTTC
CASSVGAGWWGYTF
>.|TRBJ1-2|TRBV5-1|12|.
TGCGCCAGCAATGGGGGCGACTATGGCTACACCTTC
CASNGGDYGYTF
>.|TRBJ1-1|TRBV5-4|14|.
TGTGCCAGCTCCGAAGTCGTTCCGGGTAATGAAGCTTTCTTT
CASSEVVPGNEAFF